The T cell receptor (beta chain) described here comes from a study of blood T cell repertoires in COVID-19. The CDR3 is 15 amino acids. Germline-derived CDR1 and CDR2 are LNHDA and SQIVND (reference sequence). V was cut by 7 bases and J by 7 bases, with 20 bases left in between. Profiling relied on immunoSEQ multiplex PCR, and the TCRdb table lists in-frame clones only, not all of them. The profile shows approximately 69,000 clones, around 87% of them singletons. This chain uses TRBV19 with TRBJ1-5; D not resolved. The sample comprised peripheral blood. This TCR derives from a human donor in a cohort sampled during active COVID-19. CDR3 amino acids: CASKGEGPNRQPQHF. The CDR3 coding sequence is TGTGCCAGTAAAGGCGAGGGCCCCAATAGACAGCCCCAGCATTTT. The whole variable domain, remainder taken from reference TRBV19 and TRBJ1-5, is DGGITQSPKYLFRKEGQNVTLSCEQNLNHDAMYWYRQDPGQGLRLIYYSQIVNDFQKGDIAEGYSVSREKKESFPLTVTSAQKNPTAFYLCASKGEGPNRQPQHFGDGTRLSIL.